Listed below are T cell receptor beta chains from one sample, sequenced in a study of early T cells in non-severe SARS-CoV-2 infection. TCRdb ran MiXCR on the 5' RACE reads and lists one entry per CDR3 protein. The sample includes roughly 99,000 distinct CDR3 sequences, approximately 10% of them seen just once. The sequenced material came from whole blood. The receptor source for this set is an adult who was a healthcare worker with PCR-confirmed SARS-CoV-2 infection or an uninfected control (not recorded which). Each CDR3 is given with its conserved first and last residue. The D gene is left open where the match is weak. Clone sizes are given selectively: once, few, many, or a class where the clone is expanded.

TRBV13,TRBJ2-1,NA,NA,CASSSQGKSGNEQFF,TGTGCCAGCAGCTCGCAAGGCAAGTCAGGCAATGAGCAGTTCTTC
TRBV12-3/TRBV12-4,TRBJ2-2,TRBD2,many,CASSLRGAGELFF,TGTGCCAGCAGTTTACGGGGGGCCGGGGAGCTGTTTTTT
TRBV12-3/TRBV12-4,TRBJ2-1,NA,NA,CASSPPGEDNEQFF,TGTGCCAGCAGTCCCCCAGGAGAAGACAATGAGCAGTTCTTC
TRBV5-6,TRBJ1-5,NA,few,CASSTTGTGQPQHF,TGTGCCAGCAGCACTACAGGGACCGGTCAGCCCCAGCATTTT
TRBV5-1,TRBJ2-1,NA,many,CASSTLTGLGANEQFF,TGCGCCAGCAGCACCTTAACAGGACTCGGTGCGAATGAGCAGTTCTTC
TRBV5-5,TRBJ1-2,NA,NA,CASSFRDSFYGYTF,TGTGCCAGCAGCTTTAGAGACAGTTTCTATGGCTACACCTTC
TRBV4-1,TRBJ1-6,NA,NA,CASSQDSGSPLHF,TGCGCCAGCAGCCAAGACTCAGGTTCACCCCTCCACTTT
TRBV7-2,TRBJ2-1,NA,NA,CASSPGNRPFMIYEQFF,TGTGCCAGCAGCCCTGGGAATCGTCCCTTCATGATTTATGAGCAGTTCTTC
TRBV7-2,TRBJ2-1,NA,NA,CASSLGVYEPFF,TGTGCCAGCAGCTTAGGCGTCTATGAGCCGTTCTTC
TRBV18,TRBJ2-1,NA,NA,CASSPRRDNEQFF,TGTGCCAGCTCACCACGAAGGGACAATGAGCAGTTCTTC
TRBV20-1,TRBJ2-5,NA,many,CSVATGPGGETQYF,TGCAGCGTAGCGACAGGACCAGGCGGCGAGACCCAGTACTTC
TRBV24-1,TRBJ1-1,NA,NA,CATSDASKNTEAFF,TGTGCCACCAGTGACGCCTCGAAGAACACTGAAGCTTTCTTT
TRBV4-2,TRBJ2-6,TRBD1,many,CASSQDQGAGANVLTF,TGTGCCAGCAGCCAAGATCAGGGGGCTGGGGCCAACGTCCTGACTTTC
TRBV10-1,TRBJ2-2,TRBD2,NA,CASSESLAGGRLNTGELFF,TGCGCCAGCAGTGAGTCCTTAGCGGGAGGCCGACTAAACACCGGGGAGCTGTTTTTT
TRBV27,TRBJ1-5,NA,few,CASSLWRGNQPQHF,TGTGCCAGCAGTTTATGGAGGGGCAATCAGCCCCAGCATTTT
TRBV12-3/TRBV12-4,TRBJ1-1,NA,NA,CASSFGATEAFF,TGTGCCAGCAGTTTTGGGGCTACTGAAGCTTTCTTT
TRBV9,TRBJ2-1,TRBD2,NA,CASSVSTSGQNEQFF,TGTGCCAGCAGCGTATCGACTAGCGGGCAAAATGAGCAGTTCTTC
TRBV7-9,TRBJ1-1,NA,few,CASSLVVRGPIAEAFF,TGTGCCAGCAGCTTAGTGGTTAGGGGACCCATCGCTGAAGCTTTCTTT
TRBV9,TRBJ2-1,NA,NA,CASSVGAGRGYNEQFF,TGTGCCAGCAGCGTAGGGGCCGGGAGAGGGTACAATGAGCAGTTCTTC
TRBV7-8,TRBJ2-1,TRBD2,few,CASSWRVRREEEQFF,TGTGCCAGCAGTTGGAGGGTAAGGCGGGAGGAGGAGCAGTTCTTC
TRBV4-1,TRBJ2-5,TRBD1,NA,CASSTGQGATDYQETQYF,TGCGCCAGCAGCACGGGACAGGGGGCGACCGATTATCAAGAGACCCAGTACTTC
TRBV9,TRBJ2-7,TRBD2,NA,CASSLLAGGNFYEQYF,TGTGCCAGCAGCCTCCTAGCGGGAGGGAACTTCTACGAGCAGTACTTC
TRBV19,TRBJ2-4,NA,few,CASSHQGLAKNIQYF,TGTGCCAGTAGTCACCAGGGGCTCGCCAAAAACATTCAGTACTTC
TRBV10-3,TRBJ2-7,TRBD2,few,CAISESSGRAYGEQYF,TGTGCCATCAGTGAGTCTAGCGGGAGGGCCTATGGCGAGCAGTACTTC
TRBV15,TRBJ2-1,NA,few,CATSRVSSNEQFF,TGTGCCACCAGCAGAGTGTCATCTAATGAGCAGTTCTTC
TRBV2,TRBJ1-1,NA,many,CASSEAGYRNTEAFF,TGTGCCAGCAGTGAAGCTGGTTACCGAAACACTGAAGCTTTCTTT
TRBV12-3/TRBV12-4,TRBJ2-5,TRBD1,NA,CASTGAQGARGTQYF,TGTGCCAGCACCGGAGCACAGGGGGCGCGGGGGACCCAGTACTTC
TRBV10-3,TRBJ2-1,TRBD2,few,CAIMAAASGSRVEQFF,TGTGCCATCATGGCTGCGGCTAGCGGGAGTCGAGTTGAGCAGTTCTTC
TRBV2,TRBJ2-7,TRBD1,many,CASTDRGMYEQYF,TGTGCCAGCACCGACAGGGGAATGTACGAGCAGTACTTC
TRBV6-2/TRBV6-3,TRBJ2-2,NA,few,CASSYATGDIGELFF,TGTGCCAGCAGTTATGCTACGGGGGATATCGGGGAGCTGTTTTTT
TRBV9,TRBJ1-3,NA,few,CASSAYTSGNTIYF,TGTGCCAGCAGCGCCTACACCTCTGGAAACACCATATATTTT
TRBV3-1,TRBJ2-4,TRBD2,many,CASSQVAGTSSKNIQYF,TGTGCCAGCAGCCAAGTAGCCGGGACTAGTTCCAAAAACATTCAGTACTTC
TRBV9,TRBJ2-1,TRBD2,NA,CASSPWTSGEKRGNEQFF,TGTGCCAGCAGCCCTTGGACTAGCGGAGAAAAAAGGGGCAATGAGCAGTTCTTC
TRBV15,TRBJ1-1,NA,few,CATSNTGSTEAFF,TGTGCCACCAGCAACACAGGGAGCACTGAAGCTTTCTTT
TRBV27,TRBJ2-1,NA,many,CASCSVGYPGNEQFF,TGTGCCAGCTGTTCAGTGGGGTACCCCGGCAATGAGCAGTTCTTC
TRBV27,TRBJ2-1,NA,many,CASSLSKGTHNEQFF,TGTGCCAGCAGTTTATCGAAAGGGACCCACAATGAGCAGTTCTTC
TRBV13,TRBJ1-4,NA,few,CASRSLGGRANEKLFF,TGTGCCAGCCGCTCCCTAGGAGGGCGAGCTAATGAAAAACTGTTTTTT
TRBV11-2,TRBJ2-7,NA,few,CASSLDPTDEQYF,TGTGCCAGCAGCTTAGATCCAACGGACGAGCAGTACTTC
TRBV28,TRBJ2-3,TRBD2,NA,CASRGLAGVDTQYF,TGTGCCAGCAGGGGACTAGCGGGAGTGGATACGCAGTATTTT
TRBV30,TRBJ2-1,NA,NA,CAWSVGVYEQFF,TGTGCCTGGAGTGTCGGGGTTTATGAGCAGTTCTTC